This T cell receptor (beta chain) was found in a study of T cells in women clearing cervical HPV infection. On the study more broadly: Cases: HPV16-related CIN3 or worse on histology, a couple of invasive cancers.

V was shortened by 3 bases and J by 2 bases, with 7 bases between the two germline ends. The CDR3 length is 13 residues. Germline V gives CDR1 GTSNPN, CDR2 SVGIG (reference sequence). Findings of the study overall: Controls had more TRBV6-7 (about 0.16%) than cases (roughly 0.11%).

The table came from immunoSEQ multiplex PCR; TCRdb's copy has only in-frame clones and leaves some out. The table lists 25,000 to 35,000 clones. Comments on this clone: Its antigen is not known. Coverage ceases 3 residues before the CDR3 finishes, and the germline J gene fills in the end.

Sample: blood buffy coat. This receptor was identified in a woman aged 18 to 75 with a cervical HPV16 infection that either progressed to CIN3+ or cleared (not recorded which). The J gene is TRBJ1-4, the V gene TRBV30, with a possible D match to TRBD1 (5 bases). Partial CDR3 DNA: TGTGCCTGGAGAGAGGGGACTAATGAAAAA. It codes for CAWREGTNEK. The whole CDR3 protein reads CAWREGTNEKLFF.